One sample yielded the 27 T cell receptor beta chains listed below, sequenced in a study of cytomegalovirus exposure and HLA in healthy donors listed by TCRdb under 2017. The library was produced with the immunoSEQ multiplex PCR assay. Drawn from immuneACCESS, this table holds only the in-frame rearrangements with V and J called that TCRdb kept. Clones are partly lost; checked studies trace under half to an unresolved V gene and leave the rest unexplained. The sample table contains approximately 150,000 clones; only one count was recorded for just over 90% of them. The ten largest clones capture roughly 0.7% of the sample. Sample: PBMCs. Every receptor here comes from a man between 18 and 35 years old in good health and CMV-seronegative.

This sequence joins TRBV6-6 and TRBJ1-6, with TRBD1 matching over 7 bases. Trimming took 5 bases from V and 6 from J; bases not matched to a gene: 7. CDR1 is MNHNY and CDR2 is SVGAGI in the germline V gene (reference sequence). This CDR3 has 15 amino acids. The CDR3: CASSPSRDSNSPLHF. CDR3 DNA: TGTGCCAGCAGTCCCAGTCGGGACAGTAATTCACCCCTCCACTTT.

The CDR3 here is CASSPLRTGDYNEQFF. CDR3 nucleotides: TGTGCCAGCTCACCACTAAGGACAGGGGATTACAATGAGCAGTTCTTC. This sequence joins TRBV18 and TRBJ2-1, with TRBD1 identical over 9 bases. This CDR3 spans 16 amino acids. Unmatched junction bases numbered 5, after V lost 1 base and J lost 4 bases. Germline CDR1 is KGHSH and CDR2 is LQKENI. The whole variable domain, filled in from reference TRBV18 and TRBJ2-1, reads NAGVMQNPRHLVRRRGQEARLRCSPMKGHSHVYWYRQLPEEGLKFMVYLQKENIIDESGMPKERFSAEFPKEGPSILRIQQVVRGDSAAYFCASSPLRTGDYNEQFFGPGTRLTVL.

This clone was counted between two and nine times. The chain uses TRBV27 and TRBJ2-1, with D unclear. V gave up 0 bases and J gave up 6 bases, with 6 bases separating them. Germline CDR1 is MNHEY and CDR2 is SMNVEV (reference sequence). The CDR3 runs 13 residues. This chain's CDR3 is CASSLSGINEQFF. The CDR3, as DNA: TGTGCCAGCAGTTTATCTGGCATCAATGAGCAGTTCTTC.

The chain couples TRBV7-9 to TRBJ2-1; 10 bases align to TRBD2. V lost 3 bases to trimming and J lost 3 bases; unmatched junction nucleotides: 2. Germline V gives CDR1 SEHNR, CDR2 FQNEAQ (reference sequence). The CDR3 is 15 residues long. CDR3 nucleotides: TGTGCCAGCAGCTTTAGCGGGAGGTTCTACAATGAGCAGTTCTTC. Its protein is CASSFSGRFYNEQFF.

This rearrangement joins TRBV30 to TRBJ2-5, with 9 bases aligning to TRBD1. The J segment lost 4 bases and the V segment lost 4 bases, leaving 16 bases of the junction unmatched. Germline assignment: CDR1 GTSNPN and CDR2 SVGIG (reference sequence). This CDR3 is 17 amino acids long. CDR3 nucleotide sequence: TGTGCCTGGATTAGTAGTGGTGGGGACAGGGACCGAGAGACCCAGTACTTC. Its translation: CAWISSGGDRDRETQYF.

V is TRBV23-1 and J is TRBJ1-3; 7 bases line up with TRBD1. TRBV23-1 is labeled an ORF, and its function is uncertain. Trimming took 4 bases from V and 0 from J; bases not matched to a gene: 9. This CDR3 has 17 residues. In nucleotides, the CDR3 is TGCGCCAGCAGTCTTTCGACAGGGCCGGGCTCTGGAAACACCATATATTTT. This translates into CASSLSTGPGSGNTIYF.

This clone was seen just once. This chain connects TRBV6-1 to TRBJ2-4, with TRBD1 matching over 7 bases. With V trimmed by 1 base and J by 11 bases, 5 bases remained unmatched. CDR3 size: 13 residues. Germline CDR1 and CDR2: MNHNS and SASEGT. CDR3 loop: CASSEGFQGVQYF. In nucleotides, the CDR3 is TGTGCCAGCAGTGAAGGTTTCCAGGGGGTTCAGTACTTC.

The rearrangement links TRBV4-1 to TRBJ1-2; 7 bases agree with TRBD1. Germline CDR1 MGHRA, CDR2 YSYEKL. V lost 4 bases to trimming and J lost 8 bases; unmatched junction nucleotides: 7. The CDR3 is 13 amino acids. The CDR3 sequence is CASSPQQGRGYTF. The CDR3 nucleotides are TGCGCCAGCAGCCCCCAACAGGGGCGGGGCTACACCTTC.

The chain is built from TRBV18 and TRBJ2-5; D is possibly TRBD1 (6 bases). V lost 0 bases to trimming and J lost 4 bases, with 9 bases between them. This CDR3 spans 14 amino acids. CDR1 KGHSH and CDR2 LQKENI come from the germline V gene. For the CDR3, the DNA is TGTGCCAGCTCACCACCGGGGGCTGGAGAGACCCAGTACTTC. The encoded protein is CASSPPGAGETQYF.

This chain links TRBV19 with TRBJ2-3, with 9 bases fitting TRBD2. Germline CDR1 LNHDA, CDR2 SQIVND (reference sequence). CDR3 length: 16 amino acids. Trimming took 5 bases from V and 2 from J; bases not matched to a gene: 8. CDR3 protein: CASSRTSAVSTDTQYF. CDR3 DNA sequence: TGTGCCAGTAGTCGGACTAGCGCCGTATCCACAGATACGCAGTATTTT.

The rearrangement uses TRBV7-8 and TRBJ1-5; D unclear. The length of the CDR3 is 13 residues. Per the germline V gene, CDR1 is SGHVS and CDR2 is FQNEAQ. With 0 bases removed from V and 12 bases from J, the gap between germline ends came to 12 bases. DNA of the CDR3: TGTGCCAGCAGCTTAGCGCAAACTTACGGCCAGCATTTT. Translating gives CASSLAQTYGQHF.

The V gene is TRBV18, the J gene TRBJ1-4, with D hard to call. The V gene lost 6 bases and the J gene lost 7 bases, with 9 bases spanning the gap. The CDR3 loop spans 12 amino acids. Per germline, CDR1 KGHSH and CDR2 LQKENI. The chain's CDR3 is CASSPEAEKLFF. The CDR3 DNA reads as TGTGCCAGCTCGCCCGAGGCTGAAAAACTGTTTTTT.

The chain has TRBV29-1 and TRBJ1-1; possible D gene TRBD1, 6 bases. V lost 6 bases to trimming and J lost 4 bases, with 12 bases between them. The CDR3 is 12 amino acids. The V gene's germline CDR1 is SQVTM and CDR2 ANQGSEA. The CDR3 DNA reads TGCAGCGTCGCTAGGGGGGGCACTGAAGCTTTCTTT. Translating it yields CSVARGGTEAFF.

The V gene is TRBV6-5, the J gene TRBJ1-1, with unresolved D. Germline CDR1 reads MNHEY; CDR2 reads SVGAGI. V lost 2 bases, J lost 7 bases, and 14 bases lay in between. The CDR3 contains 14 residues. The CDR3 region is CASSYPSREDEAFF. The DNA for the CDR3 is TGTGCCAGCAGTTACCCCTCTCGAGAGGATGAAGCTTTCTTT.

This chain links TRBV7-6 with TRBJ2-5; D is uncertain. V lost 6 bases to trimming and J lost 1 base, with 6 bases between them. The germline V gene encodes CDR1 SGHVS and CDR2 FNYEAQ. The length of the CDR3 is 12 residues. The DNA of the CDR3 is TGTGCCAGCAGAGCGTTCCAAGAGACCCAGTACTTC. Encoded protein: CASRAFQETQYF.

This clone was picked up one time. The V call is TRBV4-1, the J call TRBJ2-1; the match to TRBD2 covers 9 bases. The CDR3 is made up of 15 amino acids. Germline V gene lookup returns CDR1 MGHRA and CDR2 YSYEKL. The junction had 13 bases not matched to a gene; V was cut back by 6 bases and J by 10 bases. CDR3 DNA sequence: TGCGCCAGCAGTAGACTAGCGGAAAACCCGGGGGAGCAGTTCTTC. This sequence encodes CASSRLAENPGEQFF.

The rearrangement uses TRBV5-6 and TRBJ1-2; TRBD1 agrees at 11 bases. V lost 4 bases and J lost 4; bases outside the gene matches: 6. The CDR3 is 15 residues long. The V gene's germline CDR1 is SGHDT and CDR2 YYEEEE. The DNA of the CDR3 is TGTGCCAGCAGCCCTGGACAGGGGGCGGGCTATGGCTACACCTTC. Translation gives CASSPGQGAGYGYTF.

The rearrangement uses TRBV6-1 and TRBJ2-6, with D possibly being TRBD2 (5 bases). CDR3 size: 14 residues. The V gene's germline CDR1 is MNHNS and CDR2 SASEGT. The V and J ends lost 6 bases and 4 bases respectively, with 10 bases between them. CDR3 DNA: TGTGCCAGCAGCCGGGGTGGAGGGGCCAACGTCCTGACTTTC. Translating it yields CASSRGGGANVLTF.

The rearrangement uses TRBV2 and TRBJ2-1, with D unresolved. The germline V and J ends were trimmed by 2 bases and 7 bases, with 15 bases remaining between them. CDR1 is SNHLY, CDR2 FYNNEI, per germline. This CDR3 contains 15 residues. CDR3 in DNA: TGTGCCAGCAGTGAATGGCACTCGACATTGAATGAGCAGTTCTTC. As protein: CASSEWHSTLNEQFF.

V is TRBV27 and J is TRBJ1-2; D perhaps matches TRBD1 (5 bases). Trimming stripped 2 bases from V and 2 bases from J, with 12 bases between. The CDR3 consists of 15 residues. Looked up from germline, CDR1 is MNHEY and CDR2 is SMNVEV (reference sequence). The CDR3 region is CASSLRAQENYGYTF. CDR3 bases: TGTGCCAGCAGTTTAAGGGCACAGGAGAACTATGGCTACACCTTC.

This clone showed up just a few times. The chain employs TRBV19 and TRBJ1-5, with TRBD1 as a possible D gene (6 bases). Germline V CDR1 and CDR2: LNHDA, SQIVND (reference sequence). The CDR3 contains 13 residues. V was cut by 3 bases and J by 6 bases, with 9 bases left in between. The CDR3 DNA is TGTGCCAGTAGTATGGGCAGGGGTCAGCCCCAGCATTTT. The encoded protein is CASSMGRGQPQHF.

This chain joins TRBV11-2 and TRBJ2-7; 7 nucleotides align to TRBD2. The CDR3 has 17 residues. Germline V gene lookup returns CDR1 SGHAT and CDR2 FQNNGV. J was trimmed by 3 bases and V by 0 bases; bases with no gene match: 11. CDR3 nucleotide sequence: TGTGCCAGCAGCTTAGATAGGGGCGGGAGTCACCTCTACGAGCAGTACGTC. Translation gives CASSLDRGGSHLYEQYV.

The chain combines TRBV6-6 with TRBJ2-2; weak D call: TRBD1 (6 bases). Looked up from germline, CDR1 is MNHNY and CDR2 is SVGAGI (reference sequence). This CDR3 contains 14 residues. V was pared by 0 bases and J by 5 bases, with 7 bases between. The CDR3 DNA reads TGTGCCAGCAGTTACTCAGGGGGAACCGGGGAGCTGTTTTTT. Translated, it gives CASSYSGGTGELFF.

The chain joins TRBV7-9 to TRBJ1-1; 8 bases align to TRBD1. The CDR3 consists of 14 residues. V lost 7 bases, J lost 1 base, and 5 bases stayed unmatched. Germline CDR1 and CDR2: SEHNR and FQNEAQ (reference sequence). This chain's CDR3 is CASTQGAGNTEAFF. The CDR3 nucleotides read TGTGCCAGCACTCAGGGGGCAGGGAACACTGAAGCTTTCTTT. Full variable domain (rest looked up from reference TRBV7-9 and TRBJ1-1): DTGVSQNPRHKITKRGQNVTFRCDPISEHNRLYWYRQTLGQGPEFLTYFQNEAQLEKSRLLSDRFSAERPKGSFSTLEIQRTEQGDSAMYLCASTQGAGNTEAFFGQGTRLTVV.

This clone turned up a few times. The J gene is TRBJ1-2, the V gene TRBV4-1, with a tentative D call TRBD1 (6 bases). This CDR3 region has 14 residues. Between the trimmed V and J ends, which lost 1 base and 6 bases, there was a span of 12 bases. Germline CDR1 is MGHRA and CDR2 is YSYEKL. CDR3 DNA sequence: TGCGCCAGCAGCCAAGTCAGGAAGGGGGATGGCTACACCTTC. Amino acid sequence: CASSQVRKGDGYTF.

This clone came up once. The rearrangement uses TRBV5-1 and TRBJ2-3; 9 positions agree with TRBD2. This CDR3 has 16 residues. Germline CDR1 reads SGHRS; CDR2 reads YFSETQ. The V segment lost 4 bases and the J segment 0 bases; nucleotides outside the gene matches: 6. This CDR3 reads CASSKATSGSTDTQYF. As DNA, the CDR3 is TGCGCCAGCAGCAAGGCGACTAGCGGAAGCACAGATACGCAGTATTTT. The complete variable domain, with remaining parts taken from reference TRBV5-1 and TRBJ2-3, reads KAGVTQTPRYLIKTRGQQVTLSCSPISGHRSVSWYQQTPGQGLQFLFEYFSETQRNKGNFPGRFSGRQFSNSRSEMNVSTLELGDSALYLCASSKATSGSTDTQYFGPGTRLTVL.

V is TRBV25-1 and J is TRBJ1-1; perhaps TRBD1 as D (6 bases). The V gene's germline CDR1 is MGHDK and CDR2 SYGVNS. There are 13 residues in the CDR3. Deletions cut 6 bases from V and 1 base from J, with 9 bases between. CDR3: CASSATGNTEAFF. In DNA form, the CDR3 reads TGTGCCAGCAGCGCGACAGGGAACACTGAAGCTTTCTTT.